This TCR beta chain appears in the sequencing data of a study of blood T cell repertoires in COVID-19. In the study overall: PBMCs, B-cell-depleted T cells, or T cells provided the cDNA or gDNA that made up the material.

A few counts support this clone. Other nucleotide sequences in the sample specify the same CDR3. V dropped 5 bases and J dropped 3 bases, with 8 bases sitting between them. The CDR3 loop spans 12 amino acids. The germline CDR1 and CDR2 sequences are SEHNR and FQNEAQ (reference sequence). In the authors' workflow: Estimated nucleated cell counts came from reference gene primer amplification. The assay was immunoSEQ multiplex PCR, and TCRdb's table has in-frame clones only and misses some. From that table come the V and J calls and clone size; the DNA was used to work out D and trimming. The sample shows 250,000 to 350,000 clones, 85% to 90% of them seen only once. Each participant's cohort was designated according to participant-reported clinical history. Cohort 3 recovered donors had two negative PCRs, clearance, or symptom resolution.

The genes are TRBV7-9 and TRBJ2-7, with TRBD2 as a possible D gene (5 bases). Sequencing was done on a sample of PBMCs or T cells enriched from blood (not recorded which). The TCR originated in a woman aged 18-29 years who had recovered from COVID-19. CDR3 region: CASSPDFYEQYF. CDR3 DNA: TGTGCCAGCAGCCCGGACTTCTACGAGCAGTACTTC.